The text below deals with one TCR beta chain. TCRdb re-called the RT-PCR reads with MiXCR, one entry per CDR3 protein. Of about a million distinct CDR3 sequences listed, more than 15% are singletons. The record originates from a study of patients and donors after allogeneic stem cell transplantation. The length of the CDR3 is 13 residues. Germline V gives CDR1 SGHDN, CDR2 FVKESK. Trimming removed 1 base from V and 3 bases from J, with 7 bases in between. This clonotype was obtained from a human donor who was either an allogeneic HSCT recipient or a stem cell or donor lymphocyte infusion donor (not recorded which). It is not recorded whose cells these are; they may come from a transplant donor. Sequenced sample: blood, either unsorted or a sorted T cell fraction (not recorded which). The chain has TRBV14 and TRBJ2-7; D not resolved. CDR3 protein: CASSQAFIYEQYF. The CDR3 DNA sequence: TGTGCCAGCAGCCAAGCGTTTATCTACGAGCAGTACTTC.